A single sample is the source of the 20 T cell receptor beta chains below, sequenced in a study of graft-versus-host responses after intestinal transplantation. For these TCRs, the target antigens are not known. The assay was immunoSEQ multiplex PCR, and TCRdb's table has in-frame clones only and misses some. The sample contains roughly 85,000 clones, 75% to 95% of which appear only once. The material was unstimulated CD8+ T cells sorted from spleen or lymph node cells, obtained before transplant. The receptors stem from a human donor who was the organ donor for an intestinal transplant.

The rearrangement links TRBV25-1 to TRBJ1-1; TRBD1 matches at 8 bases. V gave up 4 bases and J gave up 8 bases; unmatched junction bases: 9. This CDR3 has 14 amino acids. CDR1 and CDR2 (germline): MGHDK, SYGVNS. CDR3 DNA: TGTGCCAGCAGTGCTTCACCGGGACAGGCAGAAGCTTTCTTT. Its protein product is CASSASPGQAEAFF.

The chain combines TRBV5-4 with TRBJ2-7, with D possibly being TRBD1 (6 bases). Germline CDR1 SGHNT, CDR2 YYREEE (reference sequence). V shed 0 bases and J shed 5 bases, with 12 bases lying between them. The CDR3 extends over 14 amino acids. Written as DNA, the CDR3 is TGTGCCAGCAGCTTGGATCAGGGGAGACACGAGCAGTACTTC. It translates to CASSLDQGRHEQYF.

This sequence joins TRBV7-9 and TRBJ1-1; D might be TRBD1 (6 bases). V shed 4 bases and J shed 1 base, with 16 bases lying between them. Germline CDR1 SEHNR, CDR2 FQNEAQ (reference sequence). The CDR3 contains 16 residues. CDR3 region: CASSSLSGVGNTEAFF. CDR3 DNA: TGTGCCAGCAGCTCGCTCTCAGGGGTAGGGAACACTGAAGCTTTCTTT.

The rearrangement joins TRBV6-1 to TRBJ2-3; 9 bases fit TRBD2. The CDR3 spans 17 residues. The germline V gene encodes CDR1 MNHNS and CDR2 SASEGT. Unmatched junction bases numbered 8, after V lost 4 bases and J lost 0 bases. The CDR3 DNA is TGTGCCAGCAGTGGGCCGGGACTAGCCTATAGCACAGATACGCAGTATTTT. Translated, it gives CASSGPGLAYSTDTQYF.

The chain employs TRBV9 and TRBJ2-5, with 7 bases fitting TRBD2. V lost 3 bases to trimming and J lost 5 bases; unmatched junction nucleotides: 10. CDR3 length: 15 amino acids. Per germline, CDR1 SGDLS and CDR2 YYNGEE. In nucleotides, the CDR3 is TGTGCCAGCAGCGGAACTAGCGAGGGGTTGGAGACCCAGTACTTC. This encodes CASSGTSEGLETQYF.

CDR3 sequence reads: CASSHSYDRVHEKLFF. CDR3 bases: TGCGCCAGCAGCCATTCCTACGACAGGGTGCATGAAAAACTGTTTTTT. The chain has TRBV4-1 and TRBJ1-4; 7 bases line up with TRBD1. From germline, CDR1 is MGHRA and CDR2 YSYEKL. The CDR3 totals 16 residues. The V gene end was trimmed by 3 bases and the J gene end by 6 bases; junction bases not matched to a gene: 10.

The chain joins TRBV28 to TRBJ1-6; 7 nucleotides align to TRBD1. V lost 3 bases and J lost 8; bases outside the gene matches: 7. Germline-derived CDR1 and CDR2 are MDHEN and SYDVKM. This CDR3 has 15 residues. CDR3 nucleotide sequence: TGTGCCAGCAGTTTTGGAGGGGGCGAATATTCACCCCTCCACTTT. Translation gives CASSFGGGEYSPLHF.

The rearrangement joins TRBV23-1 to TRBJ1-3; D ambiguous. TRBV23-1 is labeled an ORF, and its function is uncertain. V lost 0 bases to trimming and J lost 0 bases, with 6 bases between them. This CDR3 has 15 amino acids. CDR3 DNA sequence: TGCGCCAGCAGTCAATCCTGTAGCTCTGGAAACACCATATATTTT. This codes for CASSQSCSSGNTIYF.

The chain employs TRBV5-5 and TRBJ2-7, with TRBD2 as a possible D gene (6 bases). The germline V and J ends were trimmed by 7 bases and 5 bases, with 22 bases remaining between them. The CDR3 is 15 residues long. Germline CDR1 reads SGHKS; CDR2 reads YYEKEE (reference sequence). The DNA for the CDR3 is TGTGCCAGCCCCCCGGAGGGCGACATGGCCCACGAGCAGTACTTC. As protein: CASPPEGDMAHEQYF. Supplemented by reference TRBV5-5 and TRBJ2-7, the full variable domain reads DAGVTQSPTHLIKTRGQQVTLRCSPISGHKSVSWYQQVLGQGPQFIFQYYEKEERGRGNFPDRFSARQFPNYSSELNVNALLLGDSALYLCASPPEGDMAHEQYFGPGTRLTVT.

The V and J genes are TRBV9 and TRBJ2-7; 9 bases map to TRBD2. The CDR3 sequence is 15 residues long. Trimming removed 1 base from V and 3 bases from J; junction bases left unmatched: 5. Germline V gene sequence: CDR1 SGDLS, CDR2 YYNGEE. Written as DNA, the CDR3 is TGTGCCAGCAGCGTACGAGCGGGGGGAAACTACGAGCAGTACTTC. Its translation is CASSVRAGGNYEQYF.

The V gene is TRBV7-2, the J gene TRBJ2-5, with D possibly matching TRBD1 (6 bases). The J call may be in error: the DNA end matches TRBJ2-7 better. The germline V gene has CDR1 SGHTA and CDR2 FQGNSA. This CDR3 region has 15 residues. The CDR3 region has the DNA TGTGCCAGCAGCTTAGAGGGGACACGGTCCTACGAGCAGTACTTC. Amino acid sequence: CASSLEGTRSYEQYF.

This sequence joins TRBV7-7 and TRBJ2-7; possibly TRBD2 for D (6 bases). V lost 5 bases and J 2 bases, leaving 13 bases between the germline ends. This CDR3 is built from 14 residues. Germline CDR1 is SSHAT and CDR2 is FNYEAQ (reference sequence). DNA for the CDR3: TGTGCCAGCAGCACCCTGACTAGACCCTACGAGCAGTACTTC. Translated: CASSTLTRPYEQYF.

On this clone itself: Different DNA sequences within this sample yield the same CDR3. The chain uses TRBV5-3 and TRBJ2-7, with TRBD1 matching 7 bases. TRBV5-3 is treated as an ORF (open reading frame) with a function not yet certain. V lost 8 bases to trimming and J lost 6 bases; unmatched junction nucleotides: 11. This CDR3 has 13 amino acids. DNA of the CDR3: TGTGCCAGCAGCCGTACAACAGGGGCCGAGCAGTACTTC. Translation: CASSRTTGAEQYF.

This clone was detected only once. The J gene is TRBJ2-3, the V gene TRBV29-1; D is possibly TRBD2 (5 bases). Germline V gives CDR1 SQVTM, CDR2 ANQGSEA. CDR3 length equals 14 residues. Trimming left V 0 bases short and J 2 bases short, with 9 bases between. CDR3 sequence reads: CSVEEARATDTQYF. In DNA form, the CDR3 reads TGCAGCGTTGAAGAAGCGAGGGCCACAGATACGCAGTATTTT.

This clone was found a few times. The gene calls are TRBV5-1 and TRBJ2-7; D is ambiguous. CDR1 and CDR2 (germline): SGHRS, YFSETQ. CDR3 size: 13 residues. V was shortened by 0 bases and J by 0 bases, with 4 bases between the two germline ends. The CDR3 region has the DNA TGCGCCAGCAGCTTGGACAACTCCTACGAGCAGTACTTC. This gives the protein CASSLDNSYEQYF.

This chain uses TRBV5-4 with TRBJ1-2, with no clear D. V was cut by 4 bases and J by 4 bases, with 14 bases left in between. This CDR3 contains 14 residues. Germline V gene data show CDR1 as SGHNT and CDR2 as YYREEE (reference sequence). The CDR3 loop reads CASSPGGGGYGYTF. CDR3 in DNA: TGTGCCAGCAGCCCGGGCGGAGGTGGCTATGGCTACACCTTC.

V usage is TRBV5-1 and J usage is TRBJ1-1, with 9 bases aligning to TRBD1. The germline gives CDR1 SGHRS, CDR2 YFSETQ. This CDR3 region has 15 residues. Trimming cost V 1 base and J 4 bases; bases outside gene matches: 5. The chain's CDR3 is CASSLTGGEGTEAFF. In nucleotides, the CDR3 is TGCGCCAGCAGCTTGACAGGGGGCGAGGGCACTGAAGCTTTCTTT.

J is TRBJ2-2 and V is TRBV5-4, with 7 bases matching TRBD2. The CDR3 extends over 15 amino acids. Germline V gives CDR1 SGHNT, CDR2 YYREEE (reference sequence). V trimming: 0 bases; J trimming: 4 bases; junction bases outside the gene matches: 3. CDR3 loop: CASSLEIAGTGELFF. DNA of the CDR3: TGTGCCAGCAGCTTGGAAATAGCGGGCACCGGGGAGCTGTTTTTT. Full variable domain (remainder filled in from reference TRBV5-4 and TRBJ2-2): ETGVTQSPTHLIKTRGQQVTLRCSSQSGHNTVSWYQQALGQGPQFIFQYYREEENGRGNFPPRFSGLQFPNYSSELNVNALELDDSALYLCASSLEIAGTGELFFGEGSRLTVL.

Notes on this clone: The same CDR3 also results from other DNA sequences found in this sample. The V and J genes are TRBV4-1 and TRBJ1-1; no firm D call. V was pared by 0 bases and J by 5 bases, with 7 bases between. The germline CDR1 and CDR2 sequences are MGHRA and YSYEKL. CDR3 length: 13 amino acids. The CDR3 coding sequence is TGCGCCAGCAGCCAAGATCGGGGTACTGAAGCTTTCTTT. Protein sequence: CASSQDRGTEAFF.

This sequence joins TRBV6-6 and TRBJ2-2, with a weak D call TRBD2 (5 bases). V dropped 3 bases and J dropped 7 bases, with 6 bases sitting between them. CDR3 length equals 12 residues. Germline assignment: CDR1 MNHNY and CDR2 SVGAGI (reference sequence). CDR3 residues: CASSYGSGELFF. Here the CDR3 DNA reads TGTGCCAGCAGTTATGGGAGCGGGGAGCTGTTTTTT.